The following is a T cell receptor beta chain sequence with its context. The record originates from a study of blood T cell repertoires in COVID-19. The wider study: PBMCs, B-cell-depleted T cells, or T cells were the source of the cDNA or gDNA that made up the material.

Per the authors' pipeline: Reference gene primers were amplified, and this amplification served to estimate nucleated cell counts. Assay: immunoSEQ multiplex PCR; the TCRdb copy retains only in-frame clones and omits some. D and trimming come from the DNA, and the V and J calls and clone size come from that table. The data contain 180,000 or so clones, more than 75% of them singletons. The study counted Cohort 3 donors as recovered given two negative PCRs, clearance, or symptom resolution. CDR3 length equals 12 residues. With 4 bases removed from V and 0 bases from J, the gap between germline ends came to 2 bases. CDR1 and CDR2 from the germline V gene are KGHDR and SFDVKD.

The receptor comes from a woman younger than 45 who had recovered from COVID-19. The gene calls are TRBV24-1 and TRBJ2-5; D gene unclear. The sequenced sample was PBMCs or T cells enriched from blood (not recorded which). The CDR3 is CATSDDQETQYF. The CDR3 DNA is TGTGCCACCAGTGACGACCAAGAGACCCAGTACTTC.